These 6 T cell receptor beta chains were all obtained from the same sample, sequenced in a study of cytomegalovirus exposure and HLA in healthy donors (dated by TCRdb to 2017 to 2019). Preparation of the library involved the immunoSEQ multiplex PCR assay. TCRdb's version of the immuneACCESS table is confined to in-frame rearrangements and falls short of the full clone set. An unresolved V gene accounts for under half of the shortfall where checked; the remainder is of unknown origin. This sample holds fewer than 250,000 clones; roughly 85% were observed only once. The ten biggest clones cover 5.5% to 6.5% of the sample. The sequenced material came from PBMCs. The source is a woman under 30 in good health and CMV-seronegative.

The chain employs TRBV29-1 and TRBJ2-7; 8 bases align to TRBD2. The trim removed 6 bases at V and 6 bases at J, leaving 7 bases unmatched. Germline V gives CDR1 SQVTM, CDR2 ANQGSEA. There are 12 residues in the CDR3. The CDR3 region has the DNA TGCAGCGTGAGGGGACTAGAGGGCGAGCAGTACTTC. It is translated as CSVRGLEGEQYF.

J is TRBJ2-1 and V is TRBV5-1; tentative D call: TRBD1 (6 bases). CDR1 and CDR2 (germline): SGHRS, YFSETQ. This CDR3 has 13 residues. V was trimmed by 3 bases and J by 7 bases, leaving 11 bases between them. CDR3 sequence: CASSSSQGNEQFF. CDR3 DNA sequence: TGCGCCAGCAGCTCATCTCAGGGGAATGAGCAGTTCTTC.

V gene TRBV28 combines with J gene TRBJ2-7; weak D call: TRBD2 (5 bases). V was clipped by 0 bases and J by 6 bases, with 12 bases between them. The CDR3 consists of 14 residues. Germline V CDR1 and CDR2: MDHEN, SYDVKM. CDR3 region: CASSLWGVSIEQYF. The CDR3 bases are TGTGCCAGCAGTTTATGGGGAGTTAGCATCGAGCAGTACTTC.

This sequence joins TRBV10-2 and TRBJ1-2; 10 nucleotides line up with TRBD1. With 4 bases clipped from V and 5 bases from J, the junction kept 1 base outside the gene matches. The CDR3 has 13 residues. CDR1 and CDR2 (germline): WSHSY, SAAADI. The CDR3 nucleotides are TGCGCCAGCAGTGGGGGACAGGGGTATGGCTACACCTTC. Protein: CASSGGQGYGYTF.

This clone was detected a few times. The J gene is TRBJ1-2, the V gene TRBV19; TRBD1 is a possible D gene (5 bases). Germline V gives CDR1 LNHDA, CDR2 SQIVND (reference sequence). Trimming pared 3 bases from V and 0 bases from J, leaving 11 bases between. This CDR3 has 15 residues. The CDR3 sequence: CASSIRHRTNYGYTF. The CDR3 DNA reads TGTGCCAGTAGTATTCGTCACAGGACTAACTATGGCTACACCTTC.

The V gene is TRBV19, the J gene TRBJ2-3; possible D gene TRBD2, 5 bases. Germline V gene lookup returns CDR1 LNHDA and CDR2 SQIVND (reference sequence). This CDR3 contains 13 residues. V lost 7 bases and J lost 8, with 16 bases in between. CDR3 coding DNA: TGTGCCAGTACCCCGGACCGTGCGGGTACGCAGTATTTT. This codes for CASTPDRAGTQYF.